The T cell receptor (beta chain) described here comes from a study of cytomegalovirus exposure and HLA in healthy donors. The study's findings and limits: In a later analysis, a genetic analysis reported fewer productive-TCR N-insertions in an Asian-associated ancestry cluster than the cohort average.

Worth noting for this clone: Its specificity is not known.

The CDR3 consists of 15 residues. Germline V CDR1 and CDR2: SGDLS, YYNGEE. Trimming took 7 bases from V and 0 from J; bases not matched to a gene: 6. The PCR employed 60 Vbeta primers together with 13 Jbeta primers. Clones were sequenced by immunoSEQ multiplex PCR, and TCRdb holds only the in-frame ones, with some missing. Of roughly 170,000 clones in the sample, 84% were seen once. This chain links TRBV9 with TRBJ2-2; the match to TRBD2 covers 7 bases. Sequencing used PBMCs. The sequence derives from a girl between 10 and 17 years old in good health and CMV-seropositive. The CDR3: CASVSGGTNTGELFF. The CDR3 coding sequence is TGTGCCAGCGTGTCGGGGGGTACGAACACCGGGGAGCTGTTTTTT. Full variable domain (missing parts from reference TRBV9 and TRBJ2-2): DSGVTQTPKHLITATGQRVTLRCSPRSGDLSVYWYQQSLDQGLQFLIQYYNGEERAKGNILERFSAQQFPDLHSELNLSSLELGDSALYFCASVSGGTNTGELFFGEGSRLTVL.